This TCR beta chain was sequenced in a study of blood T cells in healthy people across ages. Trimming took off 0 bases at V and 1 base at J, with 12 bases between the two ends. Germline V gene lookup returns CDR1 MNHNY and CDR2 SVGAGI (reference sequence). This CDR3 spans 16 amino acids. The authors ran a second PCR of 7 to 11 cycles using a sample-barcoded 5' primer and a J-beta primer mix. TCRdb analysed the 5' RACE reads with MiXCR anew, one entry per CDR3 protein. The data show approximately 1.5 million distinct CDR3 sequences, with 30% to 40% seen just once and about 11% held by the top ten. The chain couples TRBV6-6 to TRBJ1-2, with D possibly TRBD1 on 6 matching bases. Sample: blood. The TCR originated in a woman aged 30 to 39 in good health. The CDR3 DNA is TGTGCCAGCAGTTACTCAGGGGGACTCGTTAACTATGGCTACACCTTC. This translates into CASSYSGGLVNYGYTF.